The T cell receptor beta chain described here comes from a study of human T cells and chemical hapten exposure. As for the study in general: An area of 2 cm by roughly 2 cm on upper inner arm skin received 2% DPC for sensitization. Variation in per-sample TCR yields came mainly from small pooled library volume differences. Study results and caveats: Unchanged with DPC sensitization were TCRs above 1 in 1000 frequency.

Sample time point: patch test 2, 6 weeks after DPC sensitization. Treatment described: therapeutic diphenylcyclopropenone sensitization with weekly scalp DPC. Each cDNA molecule in the library carried unique molecular identifiers. Via MiXCR, TCRdb re-called the RACE reads, giving one row per CDR3 protein. The data contain approximately 120,000 distinct CDR3 sequences, less than 10% of them singletons. Per germline, CDR1 KGHSH and CDR2 LQKENI. This CDR3 is 17 amino acids long. Concerning this clonotype itself: Its antigen is currently unknown. The junction does not match germline at one end; this may be a read error.

The TCR sequence derives from a woman in her forties with alopecia areata. Some clones in this sample may be carry-over from other donors' samples. The sample in question was whole blood, obtained in connection with sensitization to the hapten diphenylcyclopropenone (DPC). The J gene is TRBJ2-3, the V gene TRBV18, with D tentatively TRBD2 (5 bases). The CDR3 nucleotides read TGTGCCAGCTCCAACCCCGGAGTTACGGGGAGCACATATACGCAGTATTTT. Amino acid sequence: CASSNPGVTGSTYTQYF.